Each of the 22 T cell receptor beta chains below was sequenced from the same sample in a study of blood T cell repertoires in COVID-19. Assay used: immunoSEQ multiplex PCR; TCRdb lists only in-frame clones, some missing. This sample has 200,000 to 250,000 clones, with 65% to 90% found just once. Sequenced input: peripheral blood. The receptors come from a woman aged 45-65 years with acute or convalescent COVID-19.

The chain links TRBV5-3 to TRBJ1-5; D is undetermined. TRBV5-3 is an ORF, and what it does is uncertain. The ends were cut back, 5 bases at V and 2 bases at J, with 8 bases in the middle. The CDR3 covers 13 residues. CDR3 sequence: CARSGPRNQPQHF. The DNA of the CDR3 is TGTGCCAGAAGTGGGCCCCGCAATCAGCCCCAGCATTTT.

This chain connects TRBV7-2 to TRBJ2-3; 8 nucleotides match TRBD2. The CDR3 runs 14 residues. Germline V lookup: CDR1 SGHTA, CDR2 FQGNSA. Trimming cost V 2 bases and J 6 bases; bases outside gene matches: 4. The CDR3 bases are TGTGCCAGCAGCTTATCGGGGGGGGCCGATACGCAGTATTTT. It codes for CASSLSGGADTQYF.

This chain links TRBV14 with TRBJ2-7, with D possibly TRBD2 on 6 matching bases. V was shortened by 4 bases and J by 2 bases, with 12 bases between the two germline ends. CDR1 is SGHDN, CDR2 FVKESK, per germline. This CDR3 contains 14 residues. CDR3 coding DNA: TGTGCCAGCAGCCTCTCCGGGAGTCCCTACGAGCAGTACTTC. Translating it yields CASSLSGSPYEQYF.

The J gene is TRBJ1-1, the V gene TRBV5-5, with unresolved D. The CDR3 length is 14 residues. Germline V gene sequence: CDR1 SGHKS, CDR2 YYEKEE (reference sequence). Trimming left V 0 bases short and J 1 base short, with 7 bases between. CDR3 DNA: TGTGCCAGCAGCTTGGAACATGGGAACACTGAAGCTTTCTTT. It encodes CASSLEHGNTEAFF. The entire variable domain, with the rest obtained from reference TRBV5-5 and TRBJ1-1, is as follows: DAGVTQSPTHLIKTRGQQVTLRCSPISGHKSVSWYQQVLGQGPQFIFQYYEKEERGRGNFPDRFSARQFPNYSSELNVNALLLGDSALYLCASSLEHGNTEAFFGQGTRLTVV.

V gene TRBV12-3 or TRBV12-4 combines with J gene TRBJ2-3, with no clear D. CDR3 length: 11 amino acids. Trimming pared 4 bases from V and 6 bases from J, leaving 5 bases between. This CDR3 is CASSYPDTQYF. The CDR3 coding sequence is TGTGCCAGCAGTTATCCGGATACGCAGTATTTT.

CDR3 residues: CASSPPDGGRQYF. The CDR3 DNA is TGTGCCAGTAGTCCCCCGGATGGAGGACGGCAGTACTTC. This chain links TRBV19 with TRBJ2-7; tentative D call: TRBD2 (5 bases). From germline, CDR1 is LNHDA and CDR2 SQIVND (reference sequence). V was clipped by 5 bases and J by 9 bases, with 17 bases between them. The CDR3 is 13 amino acids.

This clone has a handful of counts. Different DNA sequences within this sample yield the same CDR3. Written as DNA, the CDR3 is TGTGCCAGTAGTATCAGGGGAGGGTACGAGCAGTACTTC. Translating it yields CASSIRGGYEQYF. The V call is TRBV19, the J call TRBJ2-7; possibly TRBD2 for D (7 bases). CDR1 and CDR2 from the germline V gene are LNHDA and SQIVND (reference sequence). The CDR3 contains 13 residues. With 3 bases removed from V and 4 bases from J, the gap between germline ends came to 10 bases.

The chain uses TRBV3-1 (or the pseudogene TRBV3-2) and TRBJ1-1, with a tentative D call TRBD1 (5 bases). This CDR3 comprises 12 residues. V was clipped by 1 base and J by 11 bases, with 11 bases between them. CDR1 and CDR2 (germline): LGHDT, YNNKEL (reference sequence). CDR3 loop: CASSQVRGHAFF. The CDR3 DNA follows: TGTGCCAGCAGCCAAGTAAGGGGTCACGCTTTCTTT.

The chain is built from TRBV11-1 and TRBJ1-4, with D possibly being TRBD1 (6 bases). This CDR3 is 15 amino acids long. Deletions cut 3 bases from V and 5 bases from J, with 13 bases between. Germline V gene data show CDR1 as SGHAT and CDR2 as FQDESV (reference sequence). Written as DNA, the CDR3 is TGTGCCAGCAGCTTGGGGGCAGCCACAAATGAAAAACTGTTTTTT. Protein: CASSLGAATNEKLFF.

The chain employs TRBV19 and TRBJ1-5, with TRBD1 identical over 7 bases. Germline values: CDR1 LNHDA, CDR2 SQIVND (reference sequence). CDR3 length: 15 residues. The J segment lost 5 bases and the V segment lost 5 bases, leaving 9 bases of the junction unmatched. The CDR3 loop is CASSAATGFDQPQHF. The CDR3 nucleotides read TGTGCCAGTAGTGCGGCGACAGGGTTTGATCAGCCCCAGCATTTT.

V and J are TRBV5-1 and TRBJ1-1; TRBD1 might be the D (6 bases). The CDR3 spans 12 residues. CDR1 and CDR2 (germline): SGHRS, YFSETQ. Trimming removed 0 bases at V and 9 bases at J, with 9 bases between. In DNA, the CDR3 is TGCGCCAGCAGCTTGGACAGGGTTCAAGCTTTCTTT. Translating gives CASSLDRVQAFF.

The chain recombines TRBV21-1 with TRBJ1-1. TRBV21-1 is a listed pseudogene. The CDR3 spans 14 residues. In DNA form, the CDR3 reads TGTGCCAGCAGCAAAGTTCCGGGGAACACTGAAGCTTTCTTT. This translates into CASSKVPGNTEAFF.

The gene calls are TRBV9 and TRBJ1-6; perhaps TRBD1 as D (5 bases). There are 16 residues in the CDR3. The V gene lost 3 bases and the J gene lost 7 bases, with 17 bases spanning the gap. Germline CDR1 SGDLS, CDR2 YYNGEE. CDR3 sequence (DNA): TGTGCCAGCAGCGCCTTACAGGCTGCGGGGAATTCACCCCTCCACTTT. Translation: CASSALQAAGNSPLHF.

The chain uses TRBV7-8 and TRBJ1-2; possible D gene TRBD1, 6 bases. Germline V gene data show CDR1 as SGHVS and CDR2 as FQNEAQ. This CDR3 has 13 amino acids. Trimming removed 5 bases at V and 10 bases at J, with 17 bases between. CDR3 bases: TGTGCCAGCAGCCGAGGGAGGACAGAGGTCTACACCTTC. It translates to CASSRGRTEVYTF.

This clone was counted a single time. This sequence joins TRBV2 and TRBJ2-5, with D hard to call. This CDR3 region has 11 residues. CDR1 is SNHLY, CDR2 FYNNEI, per germline. V shed 2 bases and J shed 7 bases, with 5 bases lying between them. The CDR3 reads CASSERRTQYF. As DNA, the CDR3 is TGTGCCAGCAGTGAACGGAGGACCCAGTACTTC. The full variable domain, completed using reference TRBV2 and TRBJ2-5, is EPEVTQTPSHQVTQMGQEVILRCVPISNHLYFYWYRQILGQKVEFLVSFYNNEISEKSEIFDDQFSVERPDGSNFTLKIRSTKLEDSAMYFCASSERRTQYFGPGTRLLVL.

The CDR3 DNA follows: TGTGCCAGCAGCTCAAACAGGGATATAGGTGAAAAACTGTTTTTT. Translation gives CASSSNRDIGEKLFF. The genes are TRBV7-9 and TRBJ1-4; possible D gene TRBD1, 6 bases. The CDR3 covers 15 residues. The germline V and J ends were trimmed by 4 bases and 7 bases, with 16 bases remaining between them. Looked up from germline, CDR1 is SEHNR and CDR2 is FQNEAQ (reference sequence).

The V gene is TRBV6-5, the J gene TRBJ1-4; TRBD1 is a possible D gene (6 bases). This CDR3 is built from 15 residues. Trimming removed 6 bases from V and 3 bases from J, with 14 bases in between. Per the germline V gene, CDR1 is MNHEY and CDR2 is SVGAGI. CDR3: CASSYDRTANEKLFF. The DNA for the CDR3 is TGTGCCAGCAGCTACGACAGGACGGCTAATGAAAAACTGTTTTTT.

The rearrangement uses TRBV12-3 or TRBV12-4 and TRBJ2-2; D remains ambiguous. This CDR3 is 11 amino acids long. V was shortened by 3 bases and J by 7 bases, with 3 bases between the two germline ends. CDR3 sequence: CASSFYGELFF. The CDR3 DNA reads as TGTGCCAGCAGTTTCTACGGGGAGCTGTTTTTT.

V usage is TRBV19 and J usage is TRBJ1-2, with D unresolved. V was pared by 6 bases and J by 5 bases, with 19 bases between. This CDR3 contains 15 residues. Per germline, CDR1 LNHDA and CDR2 SQIVND (reference sequence). CDR3 bases: TGTGCCAGTAGAAAGTCGCCGGAGGGCGGATATGGCTACACCTTC. This codes for CASRKSPEGGYGYTF.

This chain joins TRBV20-1 and TRBJ2-2; TRBD1 matches 8 bases. V shed 3 bases, J shed 6 bases, and the junction held 9 bases outside the gene matches. This CDR3 is 15 amino acids long. The germline gives CDR1 DFQATT, CDR2 SNEGSKA (reference sequence). The CDR3 region has the DNA TGCAGTGCTAGTCGAAGGACAGGGATTTCCGGGGAGCTGTTTTTT. Amino acids: CSASRRTGISGELFF.

This chain joins TRBV12-3 or TRBV12-4 and TRBJ1-2, with 7 positions matching TRBD1. The junction had 5 bases not matched to a gene; V was cut back by 5 bases and J by 5 bases. The CDR3 runs to 13 residues. The CDR3 region has the DNA TGTGCCAGCAGTCATGGGACAGCTTATGGCTACACCTTC. Encoded protein: CASSHGTAYGYTF.

The gene calls are TRBV28 and TRBJ2-7, with a possible D match to TRBD1 (6 bases). Trimming stripped 7 bases from V and 7 bases from J, with 23 bases between. This CDR3 has 15 residues. CDR1 is MDHEN, CDR2 SYDVKM, per germline. CDR3 region: CASNPQGHTRGEQYF. DNA of the CDR3: TGTGCCAGCAACCCCCAGGGGCATACTCGAGGGGAGCAGTACTTC. Full variable domain (outside the CDR3, taken from reference TRBV28 and TRBJ2-7): DVKVTQSSRYLVKRTGEKVFLECVQDMDHENMFWYRQDPGLGLRLIYFSYDVKMKEKGDIPEGYSVSREKKERFSLILESASTNQTSMYLCASNPQGHTRGEQYFGPGTRLTVT.